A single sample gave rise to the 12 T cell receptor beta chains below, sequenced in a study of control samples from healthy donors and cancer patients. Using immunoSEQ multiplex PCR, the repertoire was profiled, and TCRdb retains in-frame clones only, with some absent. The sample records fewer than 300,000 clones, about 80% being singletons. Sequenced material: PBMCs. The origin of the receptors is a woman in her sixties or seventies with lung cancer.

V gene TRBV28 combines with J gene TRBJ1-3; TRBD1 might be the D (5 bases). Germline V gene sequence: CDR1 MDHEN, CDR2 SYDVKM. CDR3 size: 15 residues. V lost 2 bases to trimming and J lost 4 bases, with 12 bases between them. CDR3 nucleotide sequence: TGTGCCAGCAGTTTACAGGGATCAGGAGGAAACACCATATATTTT. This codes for CASSLQGSGGNTIYF.

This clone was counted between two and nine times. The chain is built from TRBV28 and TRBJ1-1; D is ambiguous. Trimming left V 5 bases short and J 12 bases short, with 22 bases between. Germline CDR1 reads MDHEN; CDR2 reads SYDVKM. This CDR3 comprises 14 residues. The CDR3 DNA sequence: TGTGCCAGCAGTCCGCATTCCCCCGTAACCGTATCTTTCTTT. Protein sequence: CASSPHSPVTVSFF.

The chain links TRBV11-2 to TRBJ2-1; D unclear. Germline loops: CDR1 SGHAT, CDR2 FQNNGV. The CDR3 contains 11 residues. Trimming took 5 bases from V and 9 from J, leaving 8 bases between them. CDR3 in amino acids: CASSRDGEQFF. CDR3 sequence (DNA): TGTGCCAGCAGCCGAGACGGTGAGCAGTTCTTC.

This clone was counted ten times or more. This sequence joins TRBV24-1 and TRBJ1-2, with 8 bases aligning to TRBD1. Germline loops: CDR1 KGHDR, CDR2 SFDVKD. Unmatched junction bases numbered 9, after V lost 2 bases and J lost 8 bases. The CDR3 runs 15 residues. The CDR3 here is CATSDSGRGRMGYTF. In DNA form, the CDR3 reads TGTGCCACCAGTGATTCGGGCAGGGGGCGTATGGGCTACACCTTC.

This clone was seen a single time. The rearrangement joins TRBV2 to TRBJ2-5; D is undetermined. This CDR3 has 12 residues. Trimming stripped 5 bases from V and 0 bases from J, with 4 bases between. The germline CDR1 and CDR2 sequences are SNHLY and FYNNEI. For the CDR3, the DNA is TGTGCCAGCAGTAGGGACCAAGAGACCCAGTACTTC. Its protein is CASSRDQETQYF.

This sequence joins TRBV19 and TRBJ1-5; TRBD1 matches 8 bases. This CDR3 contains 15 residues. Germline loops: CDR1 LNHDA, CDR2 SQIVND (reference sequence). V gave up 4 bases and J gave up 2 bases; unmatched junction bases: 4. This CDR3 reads CASSRDRNGNQPQHF. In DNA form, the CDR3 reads TGTGCCAGTAGTAGGGACAGGAACGGCAATCAGCCCCAGCATTTT.

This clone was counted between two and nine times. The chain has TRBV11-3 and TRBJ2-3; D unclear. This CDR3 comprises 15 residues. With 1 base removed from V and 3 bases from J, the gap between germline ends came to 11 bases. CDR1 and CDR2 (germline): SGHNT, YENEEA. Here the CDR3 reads CASSLGYGLTDTQYF. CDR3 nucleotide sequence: TGTGCCAGCAGCTTAGGGTACGGGCTTACAGATACGCAGTATTTT.

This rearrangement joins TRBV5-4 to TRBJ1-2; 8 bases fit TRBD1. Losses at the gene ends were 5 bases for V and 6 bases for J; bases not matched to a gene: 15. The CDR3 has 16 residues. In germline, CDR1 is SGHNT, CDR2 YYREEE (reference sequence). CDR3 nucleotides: TGTGCCAGCAGTTCAGATGACCGGGACAGGATCCATGGCTACACCTTC. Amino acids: CASSSDDRDRIHGYTF.

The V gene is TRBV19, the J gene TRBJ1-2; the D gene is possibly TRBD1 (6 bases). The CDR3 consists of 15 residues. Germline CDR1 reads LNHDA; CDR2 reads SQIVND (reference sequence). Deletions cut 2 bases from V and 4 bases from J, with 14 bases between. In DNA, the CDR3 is TGTGCCAGTAGTATATCCGGGACACCGATCTATGGCTACACCTTC. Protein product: CASSISGTPIYGYTF.

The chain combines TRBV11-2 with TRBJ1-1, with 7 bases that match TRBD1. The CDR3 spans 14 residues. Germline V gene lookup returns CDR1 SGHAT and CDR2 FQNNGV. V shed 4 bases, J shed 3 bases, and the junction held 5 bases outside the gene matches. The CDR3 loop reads CASSSTGSHTEAFF. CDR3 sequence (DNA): TGTGCCAGCAGCTCGACAGGGTCTCACACTGAAGCTTTCTTT. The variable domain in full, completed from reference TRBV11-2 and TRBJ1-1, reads EAGVAQSPRYKIIEKRQSVAFWCNPISGHATLYWYQQILGQGPKLLIQFQNNGVVDDSQLPKDRFSAERLKGVDSTLKIQPAKLEDSAVYLCASSSTGSHTEAFFGQGTRLTVV.

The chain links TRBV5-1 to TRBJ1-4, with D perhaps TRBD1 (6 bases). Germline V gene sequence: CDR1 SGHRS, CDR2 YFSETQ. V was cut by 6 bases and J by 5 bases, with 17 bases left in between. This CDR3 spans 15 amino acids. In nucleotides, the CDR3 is TGCGCCAGCACCTCGACAGGAGGGGGAAATGAAAAACTGTTTTTT. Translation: CASTSTGGGNEKLFF. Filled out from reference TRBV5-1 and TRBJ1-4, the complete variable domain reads KAGVTQTPRYLIKTRGQQVTLSCSPISGHRSVSWYQQTPGQGLQFLFEYFSETQRNKGNFPGRFSGRQFSNSRSEMNVSTLELGDSALYLCASTSTGGGNEKLFFGSGTQLSVL.

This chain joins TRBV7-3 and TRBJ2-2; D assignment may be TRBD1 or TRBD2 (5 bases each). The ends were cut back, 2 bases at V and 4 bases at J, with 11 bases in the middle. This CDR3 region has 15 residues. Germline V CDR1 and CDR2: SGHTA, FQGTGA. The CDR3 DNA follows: TGTGCCAGCAGCTTAGACGGGGCGAGCACCGGGGAGCTGTTTTTT. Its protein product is CASSLDGASTGELFF.